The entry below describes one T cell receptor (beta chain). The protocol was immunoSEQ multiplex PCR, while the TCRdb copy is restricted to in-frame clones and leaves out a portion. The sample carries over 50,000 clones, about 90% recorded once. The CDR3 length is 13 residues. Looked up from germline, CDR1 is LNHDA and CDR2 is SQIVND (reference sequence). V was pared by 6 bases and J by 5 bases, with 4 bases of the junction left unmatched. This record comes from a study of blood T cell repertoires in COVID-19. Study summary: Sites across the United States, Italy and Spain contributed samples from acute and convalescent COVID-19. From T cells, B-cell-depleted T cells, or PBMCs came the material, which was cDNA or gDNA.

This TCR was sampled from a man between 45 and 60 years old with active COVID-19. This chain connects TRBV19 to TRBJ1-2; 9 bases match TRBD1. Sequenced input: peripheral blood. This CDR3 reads CASRRTGVYGYTF. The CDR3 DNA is TGTGCCAGTAGGAGGACAGGGGTTTATGGCTACACCTTC.